Listed here are 31 T cell receptor beta chains from one sample, sequenced in a study of cytomegalovirus exposure and HLA in healthy donors. Primers: 60 Vbeta forward and 13 Jbeta reverse. Sequenced by immunoSEQ multiplex PCR; TCRdb stores in-frame clones only, minus some. The sample consists of over 150,000 clones, about three quarters of them appearing once. Sequences were obtained from PBMCs. All receptors come from a woman aged 40 to 50 in good health and CMV-seropositive.

This clone has a handful of counts. CDR3 region: CASSTAGEPEQFF. The DNA of the CDR3 is TGTGCCAGCAGTACCGCAGGGGAACCTGAGCAGTTCTTC. The V gene is TRBV6-6, the J gene TRBJ2-1; a weak D match, TRBD1 (6 bases). The CDR3 runs to 13 residues. CDR1 MNHNY and CDR2 SVGAGI come from the germline V gene (reference sequence). The V end lost 5 bases, the J end lost 9 bases, and 14 bases lay between the germline ends.

The V call is TRBV2, the J call TRBJ2-7, with D unclear. CDR1 and CDR2 (germline): SNHLY, FYNNEI. This CDR3 spans 14 amino acids. The V gene lost 3 bases and the J gene lost 4 bases, with 13 bases spanning the gap. CDR3 region: CASSDDTPNYEQYF. Written as DNA, the CDR3 is TGTGCCAGCAGTGATGACACACCGAATTACGAGCAGTACTTC.

V usage is TRBV7-2 and J usage is TRBJ2-3; 11 nucleotides align to TRBD2. The CDR3 contains 16 residues. Germline CDR1 reads SGHTA; CDR2 reads FQGNSA. Trimming removed 1 base from V and 0 bases from J; junction bases left unmatched: 0. The CDR3 DNA sequence: TGTGCCAGCAGCTTAGTAGCGGGGGGGAGCACAGATACGCAGTATTTT. Translated, it gives CASSLVAGGSTDTQYF.

The rearrangement joins TRBV30 to TRBJ1-6; D is unresolved. The CDR3 covers 12 residues. Trimming took off 3 bases at V and 5 bases at J, with 5 bases between the two ends. The germline gives CDR1 GTSNPN, CDR2 SVGIG (reference sequence). CDR3 DNA: TGTGCCTGGAGCCGGGATAATTCACCCCTCCACTTT. Its protein product is CAWSRDNSPLHF.

V is TRBV5-3 and J is TRBJ2-1, with 9 nucleotides matching TRBD2. TRBV5-3 qualifies as an ORF whose function is uncertain. The CDR3 sequence is 15 residues long. Losses at the gene ends were 2 bases for V and 7 bases for J; bases not matched to a gene: 7. The CDR3 DNA sequence: TGTGCCAGAAGCTTCGTCGGGGCGGGGGGGAATGAGCAGTTCTTC. This translates into CARSFVGAGGNEQFF.

The CDR3 loop is CASSMGPEGKLFF. For the CDR3, the DNA is TGTGCCAGCAGCATGGGGCCAGAAGGAAAACTGTTTTTT. The rearrangement uses TRBV11-3 and TRBJ1-4; TRBD1 might be the D (5 bases). This CDR3 is built from 13 residues. Germline values: CDR1 SGHNT, CDR2 YENEEA. Trimming took 5 bases from V and 10 from J, leaving 14 bases between them.

This clone occurred once. This chain joins TRBV27 and TRBJ2-7; 8 bases fit TRBD2. The V gene end was trimmed by 2 bases and the J gene end by 1 base; junction bases not matched to a gene: 4. This CDR3 comprises 15 residues. Germline values: CDR1 MNHEY, CDR2 SMNVEV (reference sequence). CDR3 DNA sequence: TGTGCCAGCAGTTTAGTAGCGGGAAAGTCCTACGAGCAGTACTTC. Its protein product is CASSLVAGKSYEQYF.

The rearrangement links TRBV7-2 to TRBJ1-1; 9 bases agree with TRBD1. Germline V gives CDR1 SGHTA, CDR2 FQGNSA. There are 12 residues in the CDR3. J gave up 8 bases and V 4 bases, and 2 bases lay outside the gene matches. CDR3 in DNA: TGTGCCAGCAGCTCGGGACAGGGAGAAGCTTTCTTT. Translating gives CASSSGQGEAFF.

The gene calls are TRBV9 and TRBJ2-7, with a tentative D call TRBD2 (7 bases). The V end lost 2 bases, the J end lost 2 bases, and 14 bases lay between the germline ends. This CDR3 region has 15 residues. Germline CDR1 and CDR2: SGDLS and YYNGEE. CDR3 nucleotide sequence: TGTGCCAGCAGCGTCGGGGAGGGGGGCCCCTACGAGCAGTACTTC. It codes for CASSVGEGGPYEQYF.

This sequence joins TRBV11-2 and TRBJ1-3; perhaps TRBD1 as D (5 bases). CDR1 and CDR2 (germline): SGHAT, FQNNGV. The CDR3 runs to 16 residues. V lost 0 bases, J lost 0 bases, and 9 bases lay in between. CDR3 residues: CASSLDTGYSGNTIYF. Here the CDR3 DNA reads TGTGCCAGCAGCTTAGATACAGGCTACTCTGGAAACACCATATATTTT.

The chain has TRBV7-8 and TRBJ1-3, with D perhaps TRBD1 (6 bases). This CDR3 is built from 17 residues. Germline V gives CDR1 SGHVS, CDR2 FQNEAQ. V dropped 0 bases and J dropped 4 bases, with 16 bases sitting between them. The CDR3, as DNA: TGTGCCAGCAGCTTAGCCGCATCGCAGGGGCTAGGAAACACCATATATTTT. It encodes CASSLAASQGLGNTIYF.

The chain is built from TRBV5-4 and TRBJ2-7, with a tentative D call TRBD1 (5 bases). Trimming took off 1 base at V and 2 bases at J, with 13 bases between the two ends. The CDR3 extends over 15 amino acids. The germline gives CDR1 SGHNT, CDR2 YYREEE (reference sequence). The CDR3 DNA reads TGTGCCAGCAGCTTGTGGGCAGGGTCTACCTACGAGCAGTACTTC. Translated, it gives CASSLWAGSTYEQYF.

The V and J genes are TRBV19 and TRBJ2-3; 14 bases align to TRBD2. J lost 8 bases, V lost 4 bases, and 5 bases had no gene match. CDR3 length equals 15 residues. CDR1 and CDR2 from the germline V gene are LNHDA and SQIVND (reference sequence). CDR3 DNA: TGTGCCAGTAGTAGGGGACTAGCGGGAGATGGTACGCAGTATTTT. It is translated as CASSRGLAGDGTQYF.

The chain is built from TRBV7-2 and TRBJ2-1, with a possible D match to TRBD2 (6 bases). V lost 2 bases and J 6 bases, leaving 8 bases between the germline ends. The CDR3 extends over 13 amino acids. CDR1 is SGHTA, CDR2 FQGNSA, per germline. The CDR3 region is CASSLLRGNEQFF. CDR3 in DNA: TGTGCCAGCAGCTTATTGCGGGGCAATGAGCAGTTCTTC.

The chain combines TRBV4-1 with TRBJ1-6; 8 bases are a match to TRBD1. J was trimmed by 10 bases and V by 3 bases; bases with no gene match: 8. Germline V gives CDR1 MGHRA, CDR2 YSYEKL. There are 15 residues in the CDR3. The CDR3 loop reads CASSHLDRVHSPLHF. The CDR3 region has the DNA TGCGCCAGCAGCCACTTGGACAGGGTGCACTCACCCCTCCACTTT.

The chain recombines TRBV7-8 with TRBJ1-1; 8 nucleotides match TRBD1. Germline loops: CDR1 SGHVS, CDR2 FQNEAQ. Trimming at V came to 5 bases and at J to 6 bases, leaving 5 bases not matched to a gene. This CDR3 has 13 residues. CDR3 protein: CASSLDRGAEAFF. The DNA of the CDR3 is TGTGCCAGCAGCCTCGACAGGGGCGCTGAAGCTTTCTTT.

The rearrangement joins TRBV4-1 to TRBJ2-3; 8 positions match TRBD2. After removal of 4 bases from V and 6 bases from J, the junction contained 9 bases not matched to a gene. This CDR3 spans 15 amino acids. From germline, CDR1 is MGHRA and CDR2 YSYEKL. CDR3 sequence: CASSPRGAGVDTQYF. The CDR3 coding sequence is TGCGCCAGCAGCCCTCGGGGAGCGGGAGTGGATACGCAGTATTTT.

V is TRBV5-8 and J is TRBJ2-1; TRBD2 agrees at 10 bases. CDR1 SGHTS and CDR2 YDEGEE come from the germline V gene. J gave up 2 bases and V 4 bases, and 9 bases lay outside the gene matches. The CDR3 is made up of 17 amino acids. CDR3 residues: CASSPSTGTSAYNEQFF. The DNA for the CDR3 is TGTGCCAGCAGCCCCTCGACCGGGACTAGCGCCTACAATGAGCAGTTCTTC. Together with reference TRBV5-8 and TRBJ2-1, the CDR3 gives the full variable domain: EAGVTQSPTHLIKTRGQQATLRCSPISGHTSVYWYQQALGLGLQFLLWYDEGEERNRGNFPPRFSGRQFPNYSSELNVNALELEDSALYLCASSPSTGTSAYNEQFFGPGTRLTVL.

The chain is built from TRBV28 and TRBJ1-4; 7 nucleotides agree with TRBD1. The CDR3 loop spans 12 amino acids. V trimming: 5 bases; J trimming: 16 bases; junction bases outside the gene matches: 10. The germline gives CDR1 MDHEN, CDR2 SYDVKM. CDR3 in DNA: TGTGCCAGCAGTATCAATACAGGGGTACCGTTTTTT. It yields the protein CASSINTGVPFF. The whole variable domain, remainder taken from reference TRBV28 and TRBJ1-4, is DVKVTQSSRYLVKRTGEKVFLECVQDMDHENMFWYRQDPGLGLRLIYFSYDVKMKEKGDIPEGYSVSREKKERFSLILESASTNQTSMYLCASSINTGVPFFGSGTQLSVL.

The chain links TRBV18 to TRBJ1-5, with 7 bases matching TRBD1. This CDR3 region has 14 residues. After removal of 5 bases from V and 0 bases from J, the junction contained 1 base not matched to a gene. CDR1 and CDR2 from the germline V gene are KGHSH and LQKENI. The CDR3 DNA is TGTGCCAGCTCAACAGGGGTTAGCAATCAGCCCCAGCATTTT. This gives the protein CASSTGVSNQPQHF.

This clone was observed once. The V call is TRBV6-6, the J call TRBJ2-1, with D possibly being TRBD2 (6 bases). The CDR3 is 15 amino acids. V was trimmed by 8 bases and J by 9 bases, leaving 23 bases between them. The germline gives CDR1 MNHNY, CDR2 SVGAGI (reference sequence). Here the CDR3 reads CASASTGALPGEQFF. The CDR3 nucleotides read TGTGCCAGCGCCTCTACGGGAGCCCTACCCGGTGAGCAGTTCTTC.

This clone was found a few times. V and J are TRBV18 and TRBJ2-7; TRBD1 might be the D (5 bases). Germline values: CDR1 KGHSH, CDR2 LQKENI. The CDR3 runs to 15 residues. Trimming removed 0 bases at V and 10 bases at J, with 19 bases between. The CDR3 sequence: CASSPPGVGEWGQYF. CDR3 coding DNA: TGTGCCAGCTCACCACCCGGAGTTGGGGAATGGGGCCAGTACTTC.

This clone was seen a handful of times. This chain joins TRBV6-6 and TRBJ2-7, with 9 nucleotides matching TRBD1. Looked up from germline, CDR1 is MNHNY and CDR2 is SVGAGI (reference sequence). V lost 4 bases, J lost 7 bases, and 5 bases stayed unmatched. This CDR3 is built from 13 residues. The CDR3 region is CASSSGQGLEQYF. The DNA for the CDR3 is TGTGCCAGCAGTTCGGGACAGGGCTTAGAGCAGTACTTC.

The gene calls are TRBV5-4 and TRBJ2-5, with a tentative D call TRBD1 (6 bases). CDR3 length: 15 amino acids. CDR1 and CDR2 (germline): SGHNT, YYREEE (reference sequence). Trimming took off 0 bases at V and 4 bases at J, with 13 bases between the two ends. The CDR3 sequence: CASSLGSQGRETQYF. The CDR3 DNA reads TGTGCCAGCAGCTTGGGTTCGCAGGGGAGAGAGACCCAGTACTTC.

The J gene is TRBJ2-5, the V gene TRBV7-2; 9 bases match TRBD1. The DNA end lines up better with TRBJ2-7; the J call may be wrong. There are 14 residues in the CDR3. Germline lookup yields CDR1 SGHTA and CDR2 FQGNSA. CDR3 sequence: CASRPGQGTYEQYF. DNA of the CDR3: TGTGCCAGCAGGCCGGGACAGGGCACCTACGAGCAGTACTTC.

This clone appeared a few times. The rearrangement joins TRBV28 to TRBJ1-2; 8 nucleotides line up with TRBD1. CDR3 length: 14 amino acids. Germline lookup yields CDR1 MDHEN and CDR2 SYDVKM. Trimming cost V 6 bases and J 7 bases; bases outside gene matches: 10. CDR3 nucleotides: TGTGCCAGCAGCCGGTCAGGGGGCGCTAGTGGCTACACCTTC. Protein product: CASSRSGGASGYTF.

This sequence joins TRBV5-6 and TRBJ2-4; 9 bases fit TRBD2. The CDR3 consists of 16 residues. Germline V gene lookup returns CDR1 SGHDT and CDR2 YYEEEE. V was pared by 6 bases and J by 0 bases, with 7 bases of the junction left unmatched. The CDR3 DNA sequence: TGTGCCAGCACCGCGACTAGCGGATTAGCCAAAAACATTCAGTACTTC. Protein: CASTATSGLAKNIQYF. Looking up the rest from reference TRBV5-6 and TRBJ2-4 gives the full variable domain: DAGVTQSPTHLIKTRGQQVTLRCSPKSGHDTVSWYQQALGQGPQFIFQYYEEEERQRGNFPDRFSGHQFPNYSSELNVNALLLGDSALYLCASTATSGLAKNIQYFGAGTRLSVL.

The chain is built from TRBV5-1 and TRBJ2-2; 12 nucleotides line up with TRBD2. With 1 base clipped from V and 4 bases from J, the junction kept 5 bases outside the gene matches. Germline loops: CDR1 SGHRS, CDR2 YFSETQ. The CDR3 has 17 residues. The CDR3 region has the DNA TGCGCCAGCAGCTTGCTAGCGGGGGGGCCGAGCACCGGGGAGCTGTTTTTT. This translates into CASSLLAGGPSTGELFF. The full variable domain, rest sourced from reference TRBV5-1 and TRBJ2-2, is KAGVTQTPRYLIKTRGQQVTLSCSPISGHRSVSWYQQTPGQGLQFLFEYFSETQRNKGNFPGRFSGRQFSNSRSEMNVSTLELGDSALYLCASSLLAGGPSTGELFFGEGSRLTVL.

The DNA for the CDR3 is TGTGCCAGTAGTATAGATCGGGGGGGCGGTAGGACTGAAGCTTTCTTT. Encoded protein: CASSIDRGGGRTEAFF. V is TRBV19 and J is TRBJ1-1; D is possibly TRBD1 (6 bases). The V gene's germline CDR1 is LNHDA and CDR2 SQIVND (reference sequence). V lost 0 bases and J lost 5, with 16 bases in between. The CDR3 length is 16 residues.

The genes are TRBV28 and TRBJ2-7; D uncertain. Trimming took off 6 bases at V and 5 bases at J, with 14 bases between the two ends. This CDR3 has 13 residues. Germline V gives CDR1 MDHEN, CDR2 SYDVKM. CDR3 DNA: TGTGCCAGCAGCTATGCGCGGCTGCACGAGCAGTACTTC. Translated: CASSYARLHEQYF.

CDR3 loop: CASSRSGGLYYNEQFF. CDR3 DNA: TGTGCCAGCAGTCGTAGCGGGGGCCTATATTACAATGAGCAGTTCTTC. The chain recombines TRBV6-4 with TRBJ2-1; 9 nucleotides align to TRBD2. CDR3 size: 16 residues. The ends lost 5 bases at V and 4 bases at J; junction bases unmatched: 9. Germline CDR1 and CDR2: MRHNA and SNTAGT.